Shown below are 17 T cell receptor beta chains from a single sample sequenced in a study of chemoradiotherapy in HPV16-positive cancers. Some clones are missing from TCRdb's copy, which holds only in-frame ones; the method was immunoSEQ multiplex PCR. The data show under 85,000 clones, with more than 70% seen just once and around 3.8% held by the top ten. The sequencing used blood, collected from a patient who underwent chemoradiotherapy. These receptors were collected from a human donor with HPV-associated anogenital cancer.

The V and J genes are TRBV2 and TRBJ1-2, with D possibly TRBD1 on 5 matching bases. Trimming left V 6 bases short and J 7 bases short, with 18 bases between. CDR3 length: 14 residues. Germline values: CDR1 SNHLY, CDR2 FYNNEI. The CDR3 protein is CASRTDSLSSGYTF. The CDR3 nucleotides are TGTGCCAGCAGGACAGACAGCCTCTCCTCTGGCTACACCTTC.

This chain connects TRBV9 to TRBJ2-7; tentatively, D is TRBD1 or TRBD2 (5 bases each). This CDR3 comprises 15 residues. Germline V gene sequence: CDR1 SGDLS, CDR2 YYNGEE. The V and J ends lost 4 bases and 6 bases respectively, with 20 bases between them. The CDR3, as DNA: TGTGCCAGCAGCCCCAGCTCTAGCCAGGGCTCCGAGCAGTACTTC. As protein: CASSPSSSQGSEQYF.

This clone was recorded once. The chain has TRBV28 and TRBJ2-7; possible D gene TRBD1, 6 bases. Germline V gene sequence: CDR1 MDHEN, CDR2 SYDVKM. This CDR3 has 13 residues. The ends were cut back, 8 bases at V and 2 bases at J, with 13 bases in the middle. DNA of the CDR3: TGTGCCAGCTTACCAGGGGTACCCTACGAGCAGTACTTC. This gives the protein CASLPGVPYEQYF.

The V call is TRBV15, the J call TRBJ1-3; D is perhaps TRBD1 (5 bases). V was clipped by 1 base and J by 0 bases, with 10 bases between them. This CDR3 region has 16 residues. CDR1 LNHNV and CDR2 YYDKDF come from the germline V gene (reference sequence). The CDR3 loop is CATSRGGADSGNTIYF. The CDR3 bases are TGTGCCACCAGCAGAGGCGGGGCGGACTCTGGAAACACCATATATTTT.

The sample holds a few counts of this clone. The chain joins TRBV6-1 to TRBJ2-7; 12 bases are shared with TRBD1. Per the germline V gene, CDR1 is MNHNS and CDR2 is SASEGT. This CDR3 region has 15 residues. The V gene end was trimmed by 4 bases and the J gene end by 3 bases; junction bases not matched to a gene: 4. CDR3 coding DNA: TGTGCCAGCAGTGGAGGGACAGGGGGCAACTACGAGCAGTACTTC. It is translated as CASSGGTGGNYEQYF.

J is TRBJ2-7 and V is TRBV28, with no clear D. Trimming left V 6 bases short and J 0 bases short, with 9 bases between. Germline CDR1 is MDHEN and CDR2 is SYDVKM. This CDR3 spans 13 amino acids. The CDR3 coding sequence is TGTGCCAGCAGGGAGACGAGCTCCTACGAGCAGTACTTC. It is translated as CASRETSSYEQYF.

This chain uses TRBV5-1 with TRBJ2-5, with D possibly matching TRBD1 (6 bases). The CDR3 loop spans 14 amino acids. CDR1 is SGHRS, CDR2 YFSETQ, per germline. Trimming left V 0 bases short and J 1 base short, with 7 bases between. The CDR3 DNA sequence: TGCGCCAGCAGCTTGGGGGGGCCCCAAGAGACCCAGTACTTC. As protein: CASSLGGPQETQYF.

This sequence joins TRBV5-4 and TRBJ1-3; D may be TRBD1 (6 bases). Germline lookup yields CDR1 SGHNT and CDR2 YYREEE (reference sequence). The CDR3 extends over 17 amino acids. V was pared by 5 bases and J by 0 bases, with 18 bases between. CDR3 residues: CASSQPNTGSSGNTIYF. In DNA form, the CDR3 reads TGTGCCAGCAGTCAGCCGAATACAGGGAGCTCTGGAAACACCATATATTTT.

The V call is TRBV27, the J call TRBJ1-1, with 9 bases matching TRBD1. In germline, CDR1 is MNHEY, CDR2 SMNVEV (reference sequence). The CDR3 runs 16 residues. The junction had 8 bases not matched to a gene; V was cut back by 2 bases and J by 4 bases. The CDR3 sequence: CASSLGSRQGVTEAFF. CDR3 DNA: TGTGCCAGCAGTTTAGGCTCGAGACAGGGGGTCACTGAAGCTTTCTTT.

This rearrangement joins TRBV14 to TRBJ1-4; perhaps TRBD1 as D (5 bases). Trimming removed 4 bases at V and 10 bases at J, with 13 bases between. The CDR3 is 13 amino acids. Per the germline V gene, CDR1 is SGHDN and CDR2 is FVKESK. The CDR3 DNA is TGTGCCAGCAGCCTTAACAACGGGGGAAAACTGTTTTTT. Translating gives CASSLNNGGKLFF.

This clone was found a few times. The genes are TRBV10-1 and TRBJ2-1; no clear D. The germline CDR1 and CDR2 sequences are WNHNN and SYGVQD (reference sequence). CDR3 length: 15 residues. Trimming stripped 3 bases from V and 6 bases from J, with 15 bases between. CDR3 residues: CASSDPRAPPNEQFF. For the CDR3, the DNA is TGCGCCAGCAGTGACCCAAGGGCCCCACCCAATGAGCAGTTCTTC.

This clone has a handful of counts. This chain connects TRBV29-1 to TRBJ1-1, with TRBD1 matching over 7 bases. The CDR3 spans 14 residues. Germline loops: CDR1 SQVTM, CDR2 ANQGSEA. V gave up 5 bases and J gave up 2 bases; unmatched junction bases: 8. CDR3 nucleotides: TGCAGCGTTACGATACAGGGGAAAAACACTGAAGCTTTCTTT. Protein: CSVTIQGKNTEAFF.

The rearrangement uses TRBV30 and TRBJ2-7; TRBD1 agrees at 10 bases. V gave up 3 bases and J gave up 3 bases; unmatched junction bases: 2. CDR1 GTSNPN and CDR2 SVGIG come from the germline V gene (reference sequence). The CDR3 is 13 amino acids. The CDR3 protein is CAWRGQGYYEQYF. The DNA of the CDR3 is TGTGCCTGGAGGGGACAGGGGTACTACGAGCAGTACTTC.

Regarding this clone: A junction boundary mismatches the germline segment, possibly from a read error. V gene TRBV7-7 combines with J gene TRBJ2-5; 9 positions match TRBD2. CDR1 and CDR2 from the germline V gene are SSHAT and FNYEAQ (reference sequence). This CDR3 comprises 16 residues. CDR3 in amino acids: CASSPAGGRVQETQYF. DNA for the CDR3: TGTGCTAGCAGCCCCGCGGGGGGGAGGGTCCAAGAGACCCAGTACTTC.

V gene TRBV5-1 combines with J gene TRBJ2-5, with no clear D. V shed 0 bases and J shed 0 bases, with 9 bases lying between them. Germline assignment: CDR1 SGHRS and CDR2 YFSETQ. There are 15 residues in the CDR3. As DNA, the CDR3 is TGCGCCAGCAGCTTGGGACAATCATACCAAGAGACCCAGTACTTC. Protein product: CASSLGQSYQETQYF.

This clone has a single count. The V call is TRBV5-1, the J call TRBJ2-3; weak D call: TRBD2 (6 bases). In germline, CDR1 is SGHRS, CDR2 YFSETQ. V was clipped by 4 bases and J by 4 bases, with 16 bases between them. The CDR3 covers 15 residues. This CDR3 reads CASSRDGEAADTQYF. The CDR3, as DNA: TGCGCCAGCAGCCGGGATGGGGAGGCGGCAGATACGCAGTATTTT.

This rearrangement joins TRBV28 to TRBJ2-1, with TRBD2 identical over 8 bases. Trimming at V came to 1 base and at J to 0 bases, leaving 5 bases not matched to a gene. There are 17 residues in the CDR3. CDR1 MDHEN and CDR2 SYDVKM come from the germline V gene. The CDR3, as DNA: TGTGCCAGCAGTTTATATCAAAGCGGGAGCTCCTACAATGAGCAGTTCTTC. Protein product: CASSLYQSGSSYNEQFF.